Below are 12 T cell receptor beta chains sequenced from a single sample in a study of blood T cell repertoires in COVID-19 (dated by TCRdb to about 2020). Preparation of the library involved the immunoSEQ multiplex PCR assay. TCRdb holds this immuneACCESS table with in-frame rearrangements only. Some clones are missing; in checked studies, unresolved V genes explain under half, and the rest has no known cause. This sample gives approximately 150,000 clones in total; about 74% of them show up just once. Roughly 15% of the sample is in the top ten clones. Specimen: peripheral blood. The receptors originated from a man aged 50 to 59 with acute or convalescent COVID-19.

The V call is TRBV3-1 (or the pseudogene TRBV3-2), the J call TRBJ2-7, with D possibly being TRBD1 (5 bases). Germline loops: CDR1 LGHDT, CDR2 YNNKEL (reference sequence). V was shortened by 3 bases and J by 3 bases, with 12 bases between the two germline ends. This CDR3 region has 14 residues. CDR3 DNA sequence: TGTGCCAGCAGCCAGGACAAAGTGGGCTACGAGCAGTACTTC. Its protein product is CASSQDKVGYEQYF.

The gene calls are TRBV10-3 and TRBJ2-5; 10 bases align to TRBD2. The CDR3 length is 16 residues. Germline loops: CDR1 ENHRY, CDR2 SYGVKD. The V gene end was trimmed by 0 bases and the J gene end by 2 bases; junction bases not matched to a gene: 3. CDR3 nucleotide sequence: TGTGCCATCAGTGAGTCACCAGCGGGGGGGCAAGAGACCCAGTACTTC. It yields the protein CAISESPAGGQETQYF.

J is TRBJ2-3 and V is TRBV20-1; D remains unclear. V gave up 2 bases and J gave up 2 bases, with 2 bases separating them. Germline V lookup: CDR1 DFQATT, CDR2 SNEGSKA (reference sequence). The CDR3 covers 11 residues. CDR3 protein: CSARYTDTQYF. The CDR3 DNA reads TGCAGTGCTAGATACACAGATACGCAGTATTTT.

This clone was seen once. The chain carries TRBV9 and TRBJ1-2; 8 bases are a match to TRBD1. Germline-derived CDR1 and CDR2 are SGDLS and YYNGEE. The CDR3 is 15 amino acids. V shed 2 bases and J 7 bases; nucleotides not matched to a gene: 10. CDR3 nucleotides: TGTGCCAGCAGCGTCGGACAGGGAGTTGACCTTGGCTACACCTTC. Protein: CASSVGQGVDLGYTF.

In this sample, this clone turned up once. The rearrangement joins TRBV19 to TRBJ2-6, with TRBD1 matching over 8 bases. Germline loops: CDR1 LNHDA, CDR2 SQIVND (reference sequence). After removal of 5 bases from V and 0 bases from J, the junction contained 6 bases not matched to a gene. The CDR3 has 17 residues. The CDR3 coding sequence is TGTGCCAGTAGTCAGACAGGGGCCAACTCTGGGGCCAACGTCCTGACTTTC. This encodes CASSQTGANSGANVLTF.

This chain uses TRBV6-5 with TRBJ2-5; TRBD1 aligns across 10 bases. Germline V gene data show CDR1 as MNHEY and CDR2 as SVGAGI. The CDR3 has 13 amino acids. J lost 5 bases, V lost 8 bases, and 5 bases had no gene match. CDR3: CASRDRGWETQYF. DNA of the CDR3: TGTGCCAGCCGGGACAGGGGATGGGAGACCCAGTACTTC.

V is TRBV2 and J is TRBJ1-5, with a weak D call TRBD1 (5 bases). Trimming removed 8 bases at V and 3 bases at J, with 20 bases between. The CDR3 totals 16 residues. CDR1 and CDR2 (germline): SNHLY, FYNNEI. The CDR3 DNA is TGTGCCAGCTCCTCGGAGACAGCCTCAATCAATCAGCCCCAGCATTTT. Translation gives CASSSETASINQPQHF.

This clone was observed a single time. This chain joins TRBV10-3 and TRBJ2-3; D not resolved. The CDR3 covers 11 residues. The germline CDR1 and CDR2 sequences are ENHRY and SYGVKD. With 7 bases removed from V and 2 bases from J, the gap between germline ends came to 4 bases. CDR3 nucleotides: TGTGCCATCACTAACACAGATACGCAGTATTTT. This codes for CAITNTDTQYF.

This clone was recorded at least ten times. The chain recombines TRBV5-6 with TRBJ2-5; D gene ambiguous. V was shortened by 2 bases and J by 2 bases, with 13 bases between the two germline ends. This CDR3 contains 15 residues. Germline CDR1 is SGHDT and CDR2 is YYEEEE. The CDR3 here is CASSFGASPQETQYF. The CDR3 nucleotides are TGTGCCAGCAGCTTTGGAGCCAGCCCTCAAGAGACCCAGTACTTC.

The chain is built from TRBV12-3 or TRBV12-4 and TRBJ2-1, with TRBD2 matching 14 bases. Unmatched junction bases numbered 3, after V lost 4 bases and J lost 16 bases. This CDR3 comprises 12 residues. CDR3 sequence: CASSSGTSGGFF. CDR3 nucleotide sequence: TGTGCCAGCAGTTCCGGGACTAGCGGGGGTTTCTTC.

This chain links TRBV7-9 with TRBJ2-7; no clear D. The V end was cut by 2 bases, the J end by 7 bases, with 9 bases between. This CDR3 region has 12 residues. The germline gives CDR1 SEHNR, CDR2 FQNEAQ (reference sequence). The DNA for the CDR3 is TGTGCCAGCAGCTTAAGTGTCGGGGAGCAGTACTTC. This encodes CASSLSVGEQYF.

The chain employs TRBV5-5 and TRBJ1-2; D gene unclear. In germline, CDR1 is SGHKS, CDR2 YYEKEE (reference sequence). This CDR3 has 12 amino acids. V lost 4 bases and J 5 bases, leaving 9 bases between the germline ends. The CDR3, as DNA: TGTGCCAGCAGCCCGCACTGGTATGGCTACACCTTC. Translation: CASSPHWYGYTF.